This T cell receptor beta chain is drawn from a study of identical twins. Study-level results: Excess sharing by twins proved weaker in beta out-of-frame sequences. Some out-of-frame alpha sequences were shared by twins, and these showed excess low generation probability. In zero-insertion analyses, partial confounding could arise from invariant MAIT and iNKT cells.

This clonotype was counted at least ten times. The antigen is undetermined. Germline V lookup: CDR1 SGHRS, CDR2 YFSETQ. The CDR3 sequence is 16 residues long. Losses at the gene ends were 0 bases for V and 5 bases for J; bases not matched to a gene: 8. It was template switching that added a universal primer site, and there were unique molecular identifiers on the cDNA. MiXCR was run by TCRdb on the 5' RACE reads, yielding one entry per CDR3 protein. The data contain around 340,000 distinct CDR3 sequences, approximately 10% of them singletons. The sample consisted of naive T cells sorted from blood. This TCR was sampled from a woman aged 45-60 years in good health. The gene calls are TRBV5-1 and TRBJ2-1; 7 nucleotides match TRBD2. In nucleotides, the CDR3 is TGCGCCAGCAGCTTGGGCGCGTTCGCGGGAGACAATGAGCAGTTCTTC. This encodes CASSLGAFAGDNEQFF.